Each of the 30 T cell receptor beta chains below was sequenced from the same sample in a study of T cell changes during pregnancy in multiple sclerosis. Profiled with immunoSEQ multiplex PCR; TCRdb holds only in-frame clones, not every one. The table has 65,000 to 75,000 clones, roughly 89% seen once. The sequencing used peripheral blood, collected after pregnancy. The receptors derive from a female donor in good health, enrolled as a control in a pregnancy study.

The chain is built from TRBV5-1 and TRBJ2-5, with 7 positions matching TRBD2. CDR3 length equals 14 residues. The junction had 3 bases not matched to a gene; V was cut back by 2 bases and J by 2 bases. CDR1 and CDR2 from the germline V gene are SGHRS and YFSETQ. CDR3 nucleotides: TGCGCCAGCAGCTTAGCGGGGCCTCAAGAGACCCAGTACTTC. Translation gives CASSLAGPQETQYF.

This chain uses TRBV9 with TRBJ2-7; 11 nucleotides match TRBD1. Germline V gives CDR1 SGDLS, CDR2 YYNGEE. CDR3 length: 14 amino acids. Losses at the gene ends were 0 bases for V and 9 bases for J; bases not matched to a gene: 5. The CDR3 protein is CASSVDGQGAGQYF. DNA of the CDR3: TGTGCCAGCAGCGTAGACGGACAGGGGGCCGGGCAGTACTTC.

The gene calls are TRBV7-8 and TRBJ2-5; 12 bases agree with TRBD1. Unmatched junction bases numbered 13, after V lost 6 bases and J lost 11 bases. The CDR3 spans 15 residues. The V gene's germline CDR1 is SGHVS and CDR2 FQNEAQ. The chain's CDR3 is CASRNRGQGALGQYF. The CDR3 DNA is TGTGCCAGCAGAAACCGGGGACAGGGGGCACTAGGGCAGTACTTC.

This sequence joins TRBV6-1 and TRBJ2-7; D uncertain. Trimming removed 1 base at V and 2 bases at J, with 6 bases between. This CDR3 region has 13 residues. Germline lookup yields CDR1 MNHNS and CDR2 SASEGT. The CDR3 DNA follows: TGTGCCAGCAGTGAAGTCGCAGCCTACGAGCAGTACTTC. Its translation is CASSEVAAYEQYF.

The rearrangement uses TRBV13 and TRBJ2-3, with D perhaps TRBD2 (5 bases). CDR3 size: 14 residues. The ends were cut back, 2 bases at V and 10 bases at J, with 16 bases in the middle. Germline V gene lookup returns CDR1 PRHDT and CDR2 FYEKMQ (reference sequence). The CDR3 protein is CASSLPGGLGPQYF. In DNA form, the CDR3 reads TGTGCCAGCAGCTTACCCGGAGGACTCGGGCCGCAGTATTTT.

The V call is TRBV7-2, the J call TRBJ2-7; D is unresolved. The germline V gene has CDR1 SGHTA and CDR2 FQGNSA. The CDR3 covers 12 residues. Trimming took 5 bases from V and 0 from J, leaving 5 bases between them. CDR3: CASSPLSYEQYF. The CDR3 DNA reads as TGTGCCAGCAGCCCCCTCTCCTACGAGCAGTACTTC. The full variable domain, with the rest looked up from reference TRBV7-2 and TRBJ2-7, is GAGVSQSPSNKVTEKGKDVELRCDPISGHTALYWYRQSLGQGLEFLIYFQGNSAPDKSGLPSDRFSAERTGGSVSTLTIQRTQQEDSAVYLCASSPLSYEQYFGPGTRLTVT.

The chain uses TRBV4-1 and TRBJ2-7; 9 nucleotides align to TRBD1. The germline gives CDR1 MGHRA, CDR2 YSYEKL. V lost 4 bases, J lost 5 bases, and 6 bases stayed unmatched. The CDR3 length is 14 residues. The DNA of the CDR3 is TGCGCCAGCAGCCCCTCGGGACAGGGAAACGAGCAGTACTTC. Residues: CASSPSGQGNEQYF.

The CDR3 spells CASSPIPRSDSPLHF. In DNA form, the CDR3 reads TGTGCCAGCAGTCCCATACCACGTTCGGATTCACCCCTCCACTTT. The chain couples TRBV28 to TRBJ1-6, with D hard to call. In germline, CDR1 is MDHEN, CDR2 SYDVKM. V was shortened by 5 bases and J by 8 bases, with 16 bases between the two germline ends. CDR3 length equals 15 residues.

The chain is built from TRBV27 and TRBJ1-1; a weak D match, TRBD1 (6 bases). Between the trimmed V and J ends, which lost 6 bases and 4 bases, there was a span of 15 bases. The germline V gene has CDR1 MNHEY and CDR2 SMNVEV (reference sequence). This CDR3 comprises 14 residues. DNA for the CDR3: TGTGCCAGCAGATTAACAGGGTTGGGCACTGAAGCTTTCTTT. Its translation: CASRLTGLGTEAFF.

The V call is TRBV7-2, the J call TRBJ2-5, with TRBD2 identical over 12 bases. CDR3 size: 16 residues. With V trimmed by 5 bases and J by 7 bases, 11 bases remained unmatched. From germline, CDR1 is SGHTA and CDR2 FQGNSA. In nucleotides, the CDR3 is TGTGCCAGCAGCCTAAACCTAGCGGGAGGGCAGGGGACCCAGTACTTC. Protein sequence: CASSLNLAGGQGTQYF.

This clone occurred a few times. The chain couples TRBV6-1 to TRBJ1-5, with a weak D call TRBD1 (6 bases). CDR3 length equals 15 residues. CDR1 is MNHNS and CDR2 is SASEGT in the germline V gene. The V gene lost 5 bases and the J gene lost 6 bases, with 17 bases spanning the gap. The CDR3 reads CASSSTTGGGQPQHF. In nucleotides, the CDR3 is TGTGCCAGCAGTTCGACGACAGGAGGTGGTCAGCCCCAGCATTTT.

The chain links TRBV11-3 to TRBJ2-1; a possible D gene is TRBD2 (7 bases). Per germline, CDR1 SGHNT and CDR2 YENEEA. Trimming removed 5 bases from V and 8 bases from J, with 19 bases in between. The CDR3 covers 15 residues. The CDR3 DNA is TGTGCCAGCAGCCCCGGGGGGCGGGAGAGGGATGAGCAGTTCTTC. Protein: CASSPGGRERDEQFF.

The chain is built from TRBV4-1 and TRBJ2-1; D remains unclear. V lost 4 bases to trimming and J lost 5 bases, with 3 bases between them. The CDR3 runs to 11 residues. Looked up from germline, CDR1 is MGHRA and CDR2 is YSYEKL. The CDR3 bases are TGCGCCAGCAGCCGAGACAATGAGCAGTTCTTC. Translating gives CASSRDNEQFF.

V gene TRBV13 combines with J gene TRBJ2-7; tentatively, D is TRBD2 (5 bases). Trimming removed 4 bases at V and 0 bases at J, with 13 bases between. From germline, CDR1 is PRHDT and CDR2 FYEKMQ (reference sequence). The CDR3 runs to 15 residues. DNA of the CDR3: TGTGCCAGCAGCTCCTTTAGCGTGAGCTCCTACGAGCAGTACTTC. Translated, it gives CASSSFSVSSYEQYF.

The rearrangement joins TRBV5-1 to TRBJ1-3, with 11 bases that match TRBD1. V trimming: 2 bases; J trimming: 3 bases; junction bases outside the gene matches: 4. This CDR3 is built from 16 residues. From germline, CDR1 is SGHRS and CDR2 YFSETQ. CDR3 coding DNA: TGCGCCAGCAGCTTCGGACAGGGGGCGTTTGGAAACACCATATATTTT. Translating it yields CASSFGQGAFGNTIYF.

The genes are TRBV6-1 and TRBJ1-5, with a tentative D call TRBD1 (5 bases). The germline V gene has CDR1 MNHNS and CDR2 SASEGT. This CDR3 is built from 14 residues. Trimming took 3 bases from V and 7 from J, leaving 13 bases between them. CDR3 residues: CASSDAGWGQPQHF. The DNA for the CDR3 is TGTGCCAGCAGTGATGCAGGGTGGGGACAGCCCCAGCATTTT.

This chain uses TRBV28 with TRBJ1-4; 7 bases are shared with TRBD1. With 5 bases clipped from V and 0 bases from J, the junction kept 3 bases outside the gene matches. There are 15 residues in the CDR3. Germline CDR1 reads MDHEN; CDR2 reads SYDVKM. The CDR3 sequence: CASSDTGATNEKLFF. The CDR3 DNA sequence: TGTGCCAGCAGTGACACAGGGGCAACTAATGAAAAACTGTTTTTT.

The chain couples TRBV2 to TRBJ2-5; 8 nucleotides line up with TRBD1. Germline V gene lookup returns CDR1 SNHLY and CDR2 FYNNEI. The CDR3 is 14 amino acids. The junction had 2 bases not matched to a gene; V was cut back by 3 bases and J by 2 bases. The CDR3 DNA follows: TGTGCCAGCAGTGACAGACAGGGGCAAGAGACCCAGTACTTC. Translated: CASSDRQGQETQYF.

The chain uses TRBV27 and TRBJ2-1; possibly TRBD2 for D (5 bases). The length of the CDR3 is 16 residues. V was clipped by 5 bases and J by 8 bases, with 22 bases between them. Germline loops: CDR1 MNHEY, CDR2 SMNVEV (reference sequence). The CDR3, as DNA: TGTGCCAGCAGTCCCGCGGACTCGTCCACCTTTCATGAGCAGTTCTTC. Encoded protein: CASSPADSSTFHEQFF.

The chain carries TRBV27 and TRBJ2-3; TRBD2 aligns across 8 bases. The length of the CDR3 is 18 residues. CDR1 is MNHEY, CDR2 SMNVEV, per germline (reference sequence). The ends lost 1 base at V and 2 bases at J; junction bases unmatched: 11. The CDR3 region has the DNA TGTGCCAGCAGTTTATTGTGGACTAACGGGGGGGTCACAGATACGCAGTATTTT. Translation gives CASSLLWTNGGVTDTQYF.

The J gene is TRBJ1-4, the V gene TRBV30; D ambiguous. The germline CDR1 and CDR2 sequences are GTSNPN and SVGIG (reference sequence). Trimming cost V 1 base and J 8 bases, with 20 bases left between them. There are 16 residues in the CDR3. CDR3 in DNA: TGTGCCTGGAGTGCCGAACCCCGGCCGACGGGGGAAAAACTGTTTTTT. Its protein product is CAWSAEPRPTGEKLFF. The complete variable domain, with remaining parts taken from reference TRBV30 and TRBJ1-4, reads SQTIHQWPATLVQPVGSPLSLECTVEGTSNPNLYWYRQAAGRGLQLLFYSVGIGQISSEVPQNLSASRPQDRQFILSSKKLLLSDSGFYLCAWSAEPRPTGEKLFFGSGTQLSVL.

This chain uses TRBV28 with TRBJ2-5; 9 nucleotides match TRBD2. J gave up 4 bases and V 5 bases, and 11 bases lay outside the gene matches. CDR3 length: 16 residues. Germline V gene data show CDR1 as MDHEN and CDR2 as SYDVKM. The CDR3 loop is CASSGGRALGGETQYF. CDR3 sequence (DNA): TGTGCCAGCAGTGGCGGGAGGGCCCTCGGGGGAGAGACCCAGTACTTC.

This clone ranks as medium-sized. V gene TRBV6-4 combines with J gene TRBJ2-3, with 8 bases matching TRBD2. CDR1 MRHNA and CDR2 SNTAGT come from the germline V gene. The CDR3 length is 14 residues. With V trimmed by 0 bases and J by 4 bases, 0 bases remained unmatched. This chain's CDR3 is CASSDSAGADTQYF. The CDR3 DNA reads as TGTGCCAGCAGTGACTCAGCGGGAGCAGATACGCAGTATTTT.

The chain combines TRBV13 with TRBJ1-1, with D possibly being TRBD1 (6 bases). Trimming took off 1 base at V and 6 bases at J, with 15 bases between the two ends. Germline V gives CDR1 PRHDT, CDR2 FYEKMQ (reference sequence). The CDR3 is made up of 15 amino acids. The CDR3 loop reads CASSLVGQGIAEAFF. CDR3 nucleotides: TGTGCCAGCAGCTTAGTAGGGCAGGGGATCGCTGAAGCTTTCTTT.

The chain joins TRBV19 to TRBJ1-5; weak D call: TRBD1 (6 bases). Germline V gives CDR1 LNHDA, CDR2 SQIVND (reference sequence). V lost 4 bases, J lost 3 bases, and 16 bases lay in between. There are 16 residues in the CDR3. CDR3: CASSTFHRGSNQPQHF. The CDR3, as DNA: TGTGCCAGTAGTACATTTCATAGGGGGTCCAATCAGCCCCAGCATTTT.

As DNA, the CDR3 is TGTGCCAGCAGAACCGGGAGAGATACGCAGTATTTT. Its protein is CASRTGRDTQYF. The V call is TRBV2, the J call TRBJ2-3; perhaps TRBD2 as D (6 bases). CDR3 size: 12 residues. CDR1 and CDR2 from the germline V gene are SNHLY and FYNNEI. Between the trimmed V and J ends, which lost 6 bases and 5 bases, there was a span of 9 bases.

J is TRBJ2-3 and V is TRBV9; 9 nucleotides line up with TRBD2. CDR1 and CDR2 from the germline V gene are SGDLS and YYNGEE. This CDR3 has 16 amino acids. V lost 0 bases, J lost 6 bases, and 8 bases stayed unmatched. The CDR3 DNA is TGTGCCAGCAGCGTAGGGTTTAGCGGGGGTATGGATACGCAGTATTTT. Translating gives CASSVGFSGGMDTQYF.

The genes are TRBV5-1 and TRBJ1-3, with D maybe TRBD1 (6 bases). This CDR3 contains 17 residues. V was clipped by 1 base and J by 0 bases, with 14 bases between them. Germline assignment: CDR1 SGHRS and CDR2 YFSETQ. This CDR3 reads CASSLWGGGPSGNTIYF. CDR3 nucleotides: TGCGCCAGCAGCTTGTGGGGCGGGGGGCCCTCTGGAAACACCATATATTTT.

The rearrangement links TRBV12-5 to TRBJ1-3; D perhaps matches TRBD1 (6 bases). Germline V lookup: CDR1 LGHNT, CDR2 FRNRAP. V gave up 3 bases and J gave up 0 bases, with 9 bases separating them. CDR3 size: 15 residues. This chain's CDR3 is CASGLQGGSGNTIYF. DNA of the CDR3: TGTGCTAGTGGTTTACAGGGCGGCTCTGGAAACACCATATATTTT.

The chain combines TRBV7-8 with TRBJ2-7; 11 nucleotides agree with TRBD2. The V gene end was trimmed by 5 bases and the J gene end by 1 base; junction bases not matched to a gene: 4. The CDR3 covers 15 residues. Germline loops: CDR1 SGHVS, CDR2 FQNEAQ. As DNA, the CDR3 is TGTGCCAGCAGCCAGACTAGCGGGACATCCTACGAGCAGTACTTC. This encodes CASSQTSGTSYEQYF. Combining the CDR3 with reference TRBV7-8 and TRBJ2-7 gives the whole variable domain GAGVSQSPRYKVAKRGQDVALRCDPISGHVSLFWYQQALGQGPEFLTYFQNEAQLDKSGLPSDRFFAERPEGSVSTLKIQRTQQEDSAVYLCASSQTSGTSYEQYFGPGTRLTVT.